This TCR beta chain was sequenced during a study of stem cell transplantation in POMP-related autoinflammatory disease (TCRdb year 2021). Some background on the complete study: It was hypothesized that MHC class I-dependent CD8+ T-cell differentiation and positive selection are impaired by defective thymoproteasomes, resulting in skewing of the TRB repertoire. Prior to transplant, the patients had CD4+ naive T-cell skewing, low CD8+ T-cell proportions, and decreased T-cell cytokine secretion. After transplant, DNA chimerism analysis showed 100% donor engraftment of neutrophils and platelets through one year. To find out how POMP deficiency affects T-cell receptor beta repertoire diversity and CDR3 characteristics, high-throughput TRB sequencing was used.

Comments on this clone: Its antigen has not been determined. No much larger clone is present one base from it, and per-base qualities are unavailable.

Broader findings and caveats from the paper: Across all analyzed T-cell subsets, PRAID patients tended toward lower TRB diversity and higher clonality. The number of unique TRB V-J gene pairings in PRAID patients was restricted. The trend toward lower diversity and increased clonality in PRAID patients was statistically significant only for regulatory T cells.

The germline V gene (reference sequence) specifies LGHDT as CDR1 and YNNKEL as CDR2. Counted from cysteine to phenylalanine, this CDR3 has 16 amino acids. Solely the CDR3 DNA is kept, with 48 bases framed from the first base. V has 2 bases trimmed and J has 8 bases trimmed; junction bases matching no gene number 9. The time point label on this specimen signifies: after hematopoietic stem cell transplant. PRAID was characterized by prominent immunodeficiency alongside autoinflammation. Before TRB sequencing, the T-cell subsets, namely conventional T cells, CD8+ T cells, regulatory T cells, and T follicular helper cells, were sorted. Receptors were amplified or captured by the immunoSEQ multiplex PCR assay. Processing in the source paper ran as follows. Shannon entropy, which takes clonal size distribution into account, was used to quantify repertoire diversity. The Gini-Simpson index (Simpson_1-D) was used to measure inequality of clonotype distribution. Entries here come from immuneACCESS through TCRdb and include only in-frame sequences with V and J called. Some clones fail to appear in such tables; in the studies checked, an unresolved V gene covers under half of the shortfall, and the cause of the remainder is unknown. V and J calls and clone size come straight from that table; D and trimming were deduced from the DNA. Recorded for this sample are tens of thousands of clones; approximately 91% of them occurred a single time. The top ten hold 0.5% to 0.85% of the sample.

The sample here was CD4+ T cells from PBMCs, taken after stem cell transplantation. The chain joins TRBV3-1 (or the pseudogene TRBV3-2) to TRBJ2-1; 10 middle bases align to TRBD2. The sequence came from a human patient with POMP-related autoinflammation and immune dysregulation (PRAID). Some T cells may have been brought in with the graft after a transplant. The CDR3 region: CASSQPKTSGADEQFF. The DNA sequence is given as TGTGCCAGCAGCCAACCTAAAACTAGCGGGGCTGATGAGCAGTTCTTC.